This T cell receptor (beta chain) was observed in a study of cytomegalovirus exposure and HLA in healthy donors. Study context: Among a few hundred genotyped donors, around 81% fell in the Caucasian-associated ancestry cluster.

Findings and limits, study-wide: Analyses of presence/absence relied on an assumption of roughly uniform sequencing depth across donors.

As regards this clone: Its target is not known.

In nominal health when sampled, donors likely had unrecorded immune exposures nonetheless. The study ran its PCR with 60 Vbeta and 13 Jbeta primers. Only in-frame clones appear in the TCRdb table, and some are missing; sequencing was by immunoSEQ multiplex PCR. The sample consists of around 90,000 clones, roughly four fifths of them appearing once. Germline CDR1 MNHNY, CDR2 SVGAGI (reference sequence). Trimming cost V 5 bases and J 4 bases; bases outside gene matches: 10. The CDR3 is 15 amino acids. The sequence was collected from a man aged 30 to 39 in good health and CMV-seronegative. Material: PBMCs. The chain carries TRBV6-6 and TRBJ2-5; TRBD2 matches 7 bases. CDR3 in amino acids: CASSQLGVAGETQYF. The CDR3 coding sequence is TGTGCCAGCAGTCAGCTTGGGGTAGCGGGAGAGACCCAGTACTTC.